These T cell receptor beta chains were read from a single sample in a study of T cells in lung cancer brain metastases. Assay used: immunoSEQ multiplex PCR; TCRdb lists only in-frame clones, some missing. The sample has almost 5,500 clones, about 88% seen once. The specimen was tumor tissue from the primary lung tumor. The receptors were gathered from a man aged 70 or older with non-small cell lung cancer. Each CDR3 is given with its conserved first and last residue. Fields, in order: J gene, D gene, clone size, V gene, CDR3 protein, CDR3 DNA. D genes are given only for firm matches. The listing skips clone size in some rows; elsewhere it reads once, few, many or a size class.

J: TRBJ1-2
D: -
size: -
V: TRBV11-2
CDR3: CASSLDLVNYGYTF
DNA: TGTGCCAGCAGCTTAGATCTAGTTAACTATGGCTACACCTTC

J: TRBJ2-7
D: -
size: -
V: TRBV19
CDR3: CASSLRDDSYEQYF
DNA: TGTGCCAGTAGTCTCCGGGACGACTCCTACGAGCAGTACTTC

J: TRBJ2-3
D: TRBD2
size: once
V: TRBV9
CDR3: CASSLTSGGSPRTDTQYF
DNA: TGTGCCAGCAGCTTGACTAGCGGGGGATCCCCTCGCACAGATACGCAGTATTTT

J: TRBJ1-1
D: -
size: -
V: TRBV18
CDR3: CASSQGQGSTEAFF
DNA: TGTGCCAGCTCCCAGGGACAAGGGAGTACTGAAGCTTTCTTT

J: TRBJ2-7
D: -
size: once
V: TRBV6-1
CDR3: CASSLQDEQYF
DNA: TGTGCCAGCAGTTTACAGGACGAGCAGTACTTT

J: TRBJ1-3
D: TRBD1
size: -
V: TRBV5-8
CDR3: CASSLETGNGNTIYF
DNA: TGTGCCAGCAGCTTGGAGACAGGGAATGGAAACACCATATATTTT

J: TRBJ1-1
D: -
size: -
V: TRBV5-1
CDR3: CASSLAPGDTEAFF
DNA: TGCGCCAGCAGCTTGGCCCCGGGGGACACTGAAGCTTTCTTT

J: TRBJ2-2
D: -
size: -
V: TRBV7-8
CDR3: CASSKDYRASGGELFF
DNA: TGTGCCAGCAGCAAAGACTACAGGGCATCTGGCGGGGAGCTGTTTTTT

J: TRBJ2-7
D: -
size: -
V: TRBV30
CDR3: CAWSVTGYEQYF
DNA: TGTGCCTGGAGCGTAACGGGTTACGAGCAGTACTTC

J: TRBJ1-4
D: -
size: -
V: TRBV5-1
CDR3: CASSLGPYRFNNEKLFF
DNA: TGCGCCAGCAGCTTGGGACCCTACAGGTTCAATAATGAAAAACTGTTTTTT

J: TRBJ1-5
D: -
size: -
V: TRBV6-5
CDR3: CASRGGYGNQPQHF
DNA: TGTGCCAGCAGAGGGGGTTATGGCAATCAGCCCCAGCATTTT

J: TRBJ1-2
D: -
size: -
V: TRBV10-3
CDR3: CAIKTNYGYTF
DNA: TGTGCCATCAAAACTAACTATGGCTACACCTTC

J: TRBJ2-4
D: -
size: -
V: TRBV18
CDR3: CASSSEDLQYF
DNA: TGTGCCAGCTCATCCGAGGACCTTCAGTACTTC

J: TRBJ1-2
D: -
size: -
V: TRBV21-1
CDR3: CASSTSQTYDYTF
DNA: TGTGCCAGCAGCACTTCCCAGACGTATGACTACACCTTC

J: TRBJ2-2
D: -
size: -
V: TRBV5-1
CDR3: CASRPRARAGELFF
DNA: TGCGCCAGCAGACCCCGGGCCAGGGCCGGAGAGCTGTTTTTT

J: TRBJ1-2
D: TRBD1
size: few
V: TRBV6-5
CDR3: CASRHDRGFYGYTF
DNA: TGTGCCAGCAGGCACGACAGGGGGTTCTATGGCTACACCTTC

J: TRBJ1-5
D: -
size: -
V: TRBV2
CDR3: CASSEYVGTNQPQHF
DNA: TGTGCCAGCAGTGAATATGTCGGGACAAACCAGCCCCAGCATTTT

J: TRBJ1-3
D: -
size: -
V: TRBV5-1
CDR3: CASTKEGAVIGNTIYF
DNA: TGCGCCAGCACGAAAGAAGGAGCAGTGATAGGTAACACCATATATTTT

J: TRBJ2-7
D: -
size: -
V: TRBV6-5
CDR3: CASSSGATEYF
DNA: TGTGCCAGCAGTTCCGGGGCTACGGAGTACTTC

J: TRBJ1-5
D: -
size: -
V: TRBV7-2
CDR3: CASSGGLGANQPQHF
DNA: TGTGCCAGCAGCGGTGGGTTGGGGGCGAACCAGCCCCAGCATTTT

J: TRBJ2-7
D: -
size: -
V: TRBV6-1
CDR3: CASSNLGEEQYF
DNA: TGTGCCAGCAGTAACCTGGGAGAAGAGCAGTACTTC

J: TRBJ2-4
D: -
size: -
V: TRBV10-2
CDR3: CASRNAGQNIQYF
DNA: TGCGCCAGCAGAAACGCGGGGCAAAACATTCAGTACTTC